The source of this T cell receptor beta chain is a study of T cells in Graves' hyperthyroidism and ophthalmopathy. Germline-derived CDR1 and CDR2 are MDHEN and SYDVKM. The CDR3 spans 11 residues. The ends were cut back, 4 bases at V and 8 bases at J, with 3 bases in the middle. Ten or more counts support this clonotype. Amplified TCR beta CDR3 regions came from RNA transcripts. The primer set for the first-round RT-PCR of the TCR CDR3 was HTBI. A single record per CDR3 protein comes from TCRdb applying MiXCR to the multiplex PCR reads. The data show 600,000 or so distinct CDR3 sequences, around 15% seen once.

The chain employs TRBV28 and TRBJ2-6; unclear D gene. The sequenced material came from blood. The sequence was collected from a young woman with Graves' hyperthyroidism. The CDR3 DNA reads TGTGCCAGCAGTTCCTCCAACGTCCTGACTTTC. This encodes CASSSSNVLTF. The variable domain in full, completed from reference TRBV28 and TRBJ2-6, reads DVKVTQSSRYLVKRTGEKVFLECVQDMDHENMFWYRQDPGLGLRLIYFSYDVKMKEKGDIPEGYSVSREKKERFSLILESASTNQTSMYLCASSSSNVLTFGAGSRLTVL.